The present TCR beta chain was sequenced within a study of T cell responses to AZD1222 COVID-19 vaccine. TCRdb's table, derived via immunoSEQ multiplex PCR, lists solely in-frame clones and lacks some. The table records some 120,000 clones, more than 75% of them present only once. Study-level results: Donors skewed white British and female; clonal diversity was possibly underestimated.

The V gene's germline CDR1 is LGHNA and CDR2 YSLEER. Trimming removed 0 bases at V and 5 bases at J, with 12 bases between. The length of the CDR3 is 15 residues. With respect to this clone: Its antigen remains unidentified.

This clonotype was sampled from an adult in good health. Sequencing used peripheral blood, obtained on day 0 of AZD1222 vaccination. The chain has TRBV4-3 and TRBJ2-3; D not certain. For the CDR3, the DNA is TGCGCCAGCAGCCAAGATGATAGGTTGGGAGATACGCAGTATTTT. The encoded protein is CASSQDDRLGDTQYF.